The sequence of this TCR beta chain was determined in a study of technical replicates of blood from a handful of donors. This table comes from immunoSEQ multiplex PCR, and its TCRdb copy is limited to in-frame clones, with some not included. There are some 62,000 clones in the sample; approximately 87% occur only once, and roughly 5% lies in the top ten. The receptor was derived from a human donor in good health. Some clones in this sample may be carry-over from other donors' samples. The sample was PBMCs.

CDR3 residues: CASSSAGGGTDTQYF. CDR3 nucleotide sequence: TGTGCCAGCAGCTCAGCGGGAGGGGGCACAGATACGCAGTATTTT. V gene TRBV11-2 combines with J gene TRBJ2-3, with 10 bases aligning to TRBD2. V lost 4 bases and J lost 1; bases outside the gene matches: 2. The CDR3 has 15 residues. The germline CDR1 and CDR2 sequences are SGHAT and FQNNGV.